This passage covers 5 T cell receptor beta chains from one sample sequenced in a study of T cells in Graves' hyperthyroidism and ophthalmopathy. Amplification targeted TCR beta CDR3 regions from RNA transcripts. Initially, a first-round RT-PCR of the TCR CDR3 employed the HTBI primer set. TCRdb recomputed calls from the multiplex PCR reads with MiXCR, one row per CDR3 protein. Of 550,000 to 800,000 distinct CDR3 sequences listed, 17% are singletons. The specimen sequenced was blood. These TCRs come from a man in his forties or fifties with Graves' hyperthyroidism.

The rearrangement uses TRBV20-1 and TRBJ2-7, with 8 bases matching TRBD2. The germline gives CDR1 DFQATT, CDR2 SNEGSKA (reference sequence). The CDR3 covers 13 residues. V dropped 4 bases and J dropped 4; count of bases not matched to a gene: 6. This chain's CDR3 is CSATAGVRYEQYF. In DNA form, the CDR3 reads TGCAGTGCTACAGCGGGAGTACGGTACGAGCAGTACTTC.

The count of this clonotype is one. V is TRBV27 and J is TRBJ2-3; 14 nucleotides align to TRBD2. In germline, CDR1 is MNHEY, CDR2 SMNVEV (reference sequence). V lost 4 bases to trimming and J lost 1 base; unmatched junction nucleotides: 4. The CDR3 sequence is 17 residues long. The CDR3 spells CASSSPGLAGGTDTQYF. CDR3 sequence (DNA): TGTGCCAGCAGTTCCCCGGGACTAGCGGGAGGCACAGATACGCAGTATTTT.

This clonotype was recorded at least ten times. This chain's CDR3 is CASSTRTSGRRETQYF. DNA for the CDR3: TGTGCCAGCAGCACTCGGACTAGCGGGAGAAGGGAGACCCAGTACTTC. The chain couples TRBV7-2 to TRBJ2-5, with 13 positions matching TRBD2. The CDR3 has 16 amino acids. Germline assignment: CDR1 SGHTA and CDR2 FQGNSA. Trimming took 5 bases from V and 5 from J; bases not matched to a gene: 8. The whole variable domain, filled in from reference TRBV7-2 and TRBJ2-5, reads GAGVSQSPSNKVTEKGKDVELRCDPISGHTALYWYRQSLGQGLEFLIYFQGNSAPDKSGLPSDRFSAERTGGSVSTLTIQRTQQEDSAVYLCASSTRTSGRRETQYFGPGTRLLVL.

The chain employs TRBV20-1 and TRBJ2-7; TRBD1 matches 7 bases. V shed 6 bases, J shed 7 bases, and the junction held 6 bases outside the gene matches. The CDR3 has 11 residues. Germline-derived CDR1 and CDR2 are DFQATT and SNEGSKA (reference sequence). CDR3 in amino acids: CSARGQTEQYF. The CDR3 DNA sequence: TGCAGTGCCAGGGGACAGACGGAGCAGTACTTC.

This clonotype was observed at least ten times. The J gene is TRBJ2-2, the V gene TRBV10-3, with 7 positions matching TRBD1. J gave up 1 base and V 10 bases, and 9 bases lay outside the gene matches. Germline V CDR1 and CDR2: ENHRY, SYGVKD. This CDR3 contains 15 residues. The CDR3 region is CATQGVGENTGELFF. The DNA of the CDR3 is TGTGCCACCCAGGGGGTGGGGGAGAACACCGGGGAGCTGTTTTTT.